The subject of this entry is one TCR beta chain. The table lists this clone with a few counts. The clone's antigen remains unknown. Per-base qualities were not stored, and no clone one base away is much larger. V loses 2 bases of germline sequence and J loses 2 bases, and the interval between the two ends is 3 bases. Its CDR3 holds 12 amino acids, cysteine through phenylalanine. Kept here is only the CDR3 DNA, which spans 36 bases and is read in frame from base 1. Sequences MNHEY (CDR1) and SVGAGI (CDR2) are obtained from the germline V gene. This sample was taken from a study of cytomegalovirus exposure and HLA in healthy donors (TCRdb year 2017). Regarding the research as a whole: An earlier analysis of some 600 of the donors reported over 250 Gb of sequence data and 90 million to 120 million unique TCR beta sequences obtained from about 179 million T cells. Donor age, sex, ethnicity and CMV serostatus were compiled alongside the repertoire data. Typing coverage varied by locus: about 620-630 donors for A, B, C, DRB1 and DQB1; around 560 for DQA1; 600 to 610 for DPA1; around 450 for DPB1. A later genetic analysis used genome-wide SNP genotypes for about 55% of the 666 donors, treating that subset as a discovery cohort. About 300 gigabases of sequencing data and approximately 80 million unique TCR sequences were included in an early release covering several hundred HLA-typed donors. An earlier analysis of around 540 of the donors applied high-throughput TCR beta sequencing to assess whether each TCR beta V gene segment acted as functional or pseudogenic. The genetic ancestry cluster associated with self-reported Caucasian donors included about 81% of the roughly 400 genotyped donors. In a later analysis, previously published TCR beta repertoires from hundreds of donors were re-analyzed and high-resolution HLA genotyping was added so that TCR occurrence patterns could be studied. Among a few hundred genotyped donors of the cohort, an average of 235,054 unique TCR beta nucleotide sequences were sequenced per donor, about a sixth of them non-productive. Rather than using new phenotypic data, the later analysis identified candidate immune exposures from TCR beta sequences and from how often those sequences occurred across donors. Class I and class II HLA loci were covered by the typing at four-digit resolution. Roughly five DR-DQ haplotypes were treated as single units for association and clustering because of strong linkage in the cohort. Every discovery cohort repertoire had been produced on one sequencing platform. The study combined high-throughput TCR immunosequencing, statistical association of individual TCRs with disease status, and machine learning to predict cytomegalovirus infection status. The aim of the study was to test whether cataloging public T cell receptors could identify signatures of past pathogen exposure. The study profiled the T cell repertoires of under 850 subjects by immunosequencing and related them to cytomegalovirus serostatus. A separate validation cohort of over 95 different subjects was used in addition to the approximately 640-subject first cohort. Here is what the overall study found, with its caveats: The study listed over 150 TCR beta chains as associated with cytomegalovirus. Some IMGT-functional V segments, including TRBV6-2 and TRBV6-3, could not be distinguished by the 87-base-pair reads and were therefore excluded. The only immune exposure information available for the cohort was CMV serostatus. Strong co-occurrence of HLA alleles, especially DR and DQ, made assigning TCR associations to individual alleles difficult. A group of highly shared sequence variants was considered likely to be a technical artifact of the sequencing pipeline. According to a later genetic analysis, donors in an Asian-associated ancestry cluster had fewer N-insertions in productive TCRs than the approximately 700-donor mean. Broadly in line with IMGT annotations, most TCR beta V segments showed up in productive rearrangements about 87% or about 30% of the time in an earlier analysis of 450 to 750 of the donors. According to the authors, the approach could potentially be generalized to other disease states and immunological phenotypes. In a later analysis, TCR association rates were found to vary across HLA loci, with the most associated TCRs seen for DRB1 alleles and the fewest for HLA-C alleles. At a false discovery rate of 0.05, a later analysis linked under 20,000 TCR beta sequences to specific HLA alleles. A further reported finding was that TCR beta sequences accurately predicted the HLA-A and HLA-B alleles for most subjects in the first cohort. Sequencing depth was assumed to be roughly uniform across donors in the presence/absence analyses, though that assumption may not hold. A later analysis found that HLA-associated TCR beta chains were more clonally expanded and had lower generation probabilities than equally common non-associated chains. In this cohort, only TCR beta chains were sequenced, and detectable features were limited by the absence of alpha or paired-chain data. Because some donors lacked HLA typing at each locus, the association tests relied only on the typed subset. In a later genetic analysis, a missense DCLRE1C variant was associated with V-gene and J-gene trimming of TCR beta chains, and the association was replicated in an independent cohort. Three of the identified cytomegalovirus-associated TCR beta chains were confirmed in vitro to be specific for cytomegalovirus antigens. Cytomegalovirus status was reported to be diagnosed by the classifier with high specificity and sensitivity in both the original and validation cohorts. About 17 rarely observed V segments, including chromosome 9 orphons, were excluded from the earlier analysis of about 610 of the donors because counts were too low. Across donors, most TCR sequences were observed very rarely, whereas some public TCRs were present in many individuals. Linkage disequilibrium might explain the correlated functional status among segregating V segments, but an unknown experimental factor could not be excluded. According to a later analysis, parvovirus B19, influenza, CMV and Epstein-Barr virus appeared linked to several top co-occurrence clusters. In a later analysis, most CMV-associated TCR beta chains were found to appear HLA-restricted, with HLA associations seemingly driven largely by CMV exposure.

The library was prepared using the immunoSEQ multiplex PCR assay. For the multiplex PCR, a mixture combining 60 forward primers for TCR Vbeta segments and 13 reverse primers for TCR Jbeta segments was used. Amplification of the CDR3 region of rearranged TCR beta genes was performed with a multiplex PCR assay on genomic DNA. Amplified TCR beta libraries were sequenced as 87-base-pair reads on the Illumina HiSeq System. Concerning the study's data processing: A later analysis tallied 75 million to 95 million unique TCR beta chains across the approximately 670 repertoires, and some 10 million of those chains were shared by two or more donors. A nearest-neighbor algorithm error-corrected the raw reads and collapsed the reads into unique sequences, merging closely related sequences to remove PCR and sequencing errors. V, D and J gene segments were assigned by aligning CDR3 sequences to IMGT reference sequences. For a sequence to be retained, at least a six-nucleotide match to both a V gene segment and a J gene segment was required. A rearrangement was called productive if the CDR3 had no stop codons and remained in frame with V and J, and every other rearrangement was called non-productive. CDR3 was defined by IMGT convention, running from the second conserved V-encoded cysteine to the conserved J-encoded phenylalanine. In an earlier analysis of more than 550 of the donors, sequences lacking an unambiguous match to a single V gene segment were excluded. In an earlier analysis of some 590 of the donors, V segments were called functional above 56.7% productive rearrangements and were called segregating when the between-donor standard deviation exceeded 5%. To diagnose cytomegalovirus status from the catalog of TCR beta chain sequences, a statistical classification framework was built. In a later analysis, TCR nucleotide sequences were compared against IMGT/GENE-DB human TR gene sequences so that V and J genes could be assigned. In a later analysis, CDR3 sequences and most-parsimonious VDJ recombination scenarios were assigned using the TCRdist pipeline. In a later analysis, each TCR beta chain was defined by its CDR3 amino acid sequence together with its V-gene family, and reads lacking a unique V-gene family were excluded. A later analysis removed several hundred highly shared, low-generation-probability nucleotide sequences to deal with suspected cross-contamination and a sequencing artifact. For each public chain, a later analysis derived a clonal expansion index from normalized ranks of inferred template counts within each repertoire. Generation probabilities in a later analysis came from a VDJ recombination model fitted to out-of-frame rearrangements, and those results were checked against IGoR. In a later analysis, hypergeometric tests were used to score TCR-TCR, TCR-HLA and TCR-CMV co-occurrence, with a repertoire-size bias correction applied to TCR pairs. A later analysis estimated false discovery rates by permuting HLA or CMV assignments 20 times. In a later analysis, co-occurring TCRs were grouped using DBSCAN, with TCRdist sequence similarity added in when clustering inside HLA-allele-positive subsets. Repertoires with fewer than 30,000 or more than 120,000 public chains, plus five repertoires with anomalous nucleotide sharing, were excluded from co-occurrence clustering. Imported from immuneACCESS, the table was reduced by TCRdb to in-frame sequences with V and J called. These copies leave out some clones; in studies compared against another copy, an unresolved V gene accounts for under half, and the cause of the remainder is not known. V and J calls and clone size are copied from that table; D and trimming were computed from the DNA. In all, the sample holds roughly 200,000 clones, and roughly four fifths of those were seen once. The ten largest clones take up approximately 2.1% of the sample.

The cohort comprised around 690 healthy bone marrow donors. All cohort members were sampled while nominally healthy, although unrecorded immune exposures were likely present. The donor tested CMV seronegative, placing the donor among the roughly 400 seronegative members of the cohort. A peripheral blood sample was collected from each donor, and TCR beta sequencing was performed on peripheral blood mononuclear cells. Genomic DNA was extracted from the blood cell samples with the Qiagen DNeasy Blood Extraction Kit. The material sequenced was PBMCs. The TCR originated in a man aged 25 to 40 in good health and CMV-seronegative. The chain is assembled from TRBV6-5 and TRBJ2-5; there is no confident call for the D gene. The DNA reads as follows: TGTGCCAGCAGTTACGAGCAAGAGACCCAGTACTTC. This translates into CASSYEQETQYF.